Sequencing of this T cell receptor (beta chain) was carried out in a study of ipilimumab plus nivolumab after autologous stem cell transplantation (dated by TCRdb to the early 2020s). Study-wide context: The median number of doses that trial patients received was a few for ipilimumab and about 8 for nivolumab. Both primary refractory and relapsed disease were represented in the DLBCL cohort, where 18-month progression-free survival was roughly 89% and 26%, respectively. Patients undergoing autologous transplant for high-risk diffuse large B cell lymphoma, mature T cell lymphoma, or multiple myeloma were enrolled in the trial. Approximately 35 patients made up the trial's intent-to-treat population.

Receptor amplification or capture employed the immunoSEQ multiplex PCR assay. The table was pulled from immuneACCESS by TCRdb, which kept in-frame rearrangements only. Such tables lose some clones; where checked, under half of the loss comes from unresolved V genes, and the rest has no known cause. Recorded for this sample are some 25,000 clones; about 86% of them occurred a single time. The top ten hold 4% to 6% of the sample. Checkpoint therapy began 14 to 28 days after autologous transplant, with ipilimumab given at 1 mg/kg intravenously on day 1 of selected weeks. The nivolumab dose was 3 mg/kg intravenously, delivered on day 1 of weeks 1, 4, 7, 10, and every two weeks through week 26. The study was a Phase Ib clinical trial testing combined checkpoint inhibition with ipilimumab and nivolumab as consolidation after autologous stem cell transplantation. As to this clone: The antigen this receptor binds is unknown. It has no much larger one-base neighbor in the sample; base qualities were not kept.

The paper as a whole reports these results and caveats: Combined checkpoint inhibition as post-transplant consolidation was concluded by the authors to appear tolerable. According to the authors, a biologic rationale for studying the approach further came from T cell receptor repertoire, regulatory T cell phenotype and gut microbiota profiles.

CDR3 length: 15 amino acids, cysteine to phenylalanine. Only the CDR3 DNA is retained, 45 bases long and in frame from the first base. V sheds 0 bases and J sheds 8 bases, leaving 16 bases between their ends. The germline V gene encodes CDR1 KGHSH and CDR2 LQKENI. Here the sequenced sample was PBMCs, taken in a trial of ipilimumab plus nivolumab as post-transplant consolidation. This clonotype was obtained from a male donor with diffuse large B-cell lymphoma. Recombination connected TRBV18 to TRBJ1-2; the D gene identity is not certain. The sequenced DNA: TGTGCCAGCTCACCACCTCTTCCAGGCCGAGAGGGCTACACCTTC. The translation is CASSPPLPGREGYTF.